These 14 T cell receptor beta chains originate from one sample sequenced in a study of blood T cell repertoires in COVID-19. Profiling relied on immunoSEQ multiplex PCR, and the TCRdb table lists in-frame clones only, not all of them. Here the sample spans about 80,000 clones, roughly 80% being singletons. Sequencing input: peripheral blood. The receptors shown here come from a man aged 80 or over with acute or convalescent COVID-19.

V and J are TRBV12-3 or TRBV12-4 and TRBJ1-5, with D possibly TRBD1 on 5 matching bases. The CDR3 runs to 13 residues. V lost 5 bases and J lost 6, with 11 bases in between. The CDR3 reads CASSLAQGQPQHF. In nucleotides, the CDR3 is TGTGCCAGCAGTCTGGCCCAGGGTCAGCCCCAGCATTTT.

This clone was counted a single time. The chain joins TRBV12-3 or TRBV12-4 to TRBJ1-1; D gene uncertain. Trimming pared 10 bases from V and 1 base from J, leaving 10 bases between. The CDR3 consists of 12 residues. The CDR3 spells CATQTQNTEAFF. The CDR3, as DNA: TGTGCCACCCAAACACAGAACACTGAAGCTTTCTTT.

The V gene is TRBV7-2, the J gene TRBJ1-2; 10 nucleotides align to TRBD1. There are 14 residues in the CDR3. Trimming removed 6 bases from V and 8 bases from J; junction bases left unmatched: 9. Germline values: CDR1 SGHTA, CDR2 FQGNSA. CDR3 DNA: TGTGCCAGCAGACCGGGACAGGGGTTGGAAGGCTACACCTTC. Its protein is CASRPGQGLEGYTF.

The rearrangement joins TRBV4-1 to TRBJ2-4, with 7 bases identical to TRBD1. V shed 2 bases, J shed 0 bases, and the junction held 4 bases outside the gene matches. Germline assignment: CDR1 MGHRA and CDR2 YSYEKL. The CDR3 runs 16 residues. CDR3: CASSQTGVLAKNIQYF. The CDR3 nucleotides read TGCGCCAGCAGCCAAACAGGGGTCCTAGCCAAAAACATTCAGTACTTC.

The chain joins TRBV7-9 to TRBJ2-3; D perhaps matches TRBD1 (6 bases). The CDR3 runs to 15 residues. CDR1 SEHNR and CDR2 FQNEAQ come from the germline V gene (reference sequence). The V end lost 5 bases, the J end lost 2 bases, and 14 bases lay between the germline ends. This CDR3 is CASSPGQGLTDTQYF. CDR3 in DNA: TGTGCCAGCAGCCCGGGACAAGGCCTCACAGATACGCAGTATTTT.

The chain employs TRBV11-2 and TRBJ1-1; possible D gene TRBD1, 5 bases. CDR1 is SGHAT, CDR2 FQNNGV, per germline. Trimming took 1 base from V and 4 from J, leaving 16 bases between them. The CDR3 consists of 16 residues. As DNA, the CDR3 is TGTGCCAGCAGCTTAGCCGGAATAAGGACACTCACTGAAGCTTTCTTT. Residues: CASSLAGIRTLTEAFF.

V gene TRBV13 combines with J gene TRBJ1-1, with 11 nucleotides matching TRBD1. V gave up 5 bases and J gave up 4 bases; unmatched junction bases: 12. Germline assignment: CDR1 PRHDT and CDR2 FYEKMQ (reference sequence). This CDR3 is built from 17 residues. CDR3 sequence: CASSPSPGQGDFTEAFF. CDR3 in DNA: TGTGCCAGCAGCCCCTCGCCGGGACAGGGGGATTTCACTGAAGCTTTCTTT.

V gene TRBV2 combines with J gene TRBJ2-7, with 8 bases aligning to TRBD2. The V gene's germline CDR1 is SNHLY and CDR2 FYNNEI. The CDR3 is made up of 15 amino acids. Unmatched junction bases numbered 12, after V lost 11 bases and J lost 0 bases. This CDR3 reads CAGRGGAPGSYEQYF. In DNA form, the CDR3 reads TGTGCCGGCCGGGGGGGGGCCCCGGGCTCCTACGAGCAGTACTTC.

To note about this clone: This specimen includes other DNA sequences encoding the same CDR3. The gene calls are TRBV5-5 and TRBJ2-7, with 7 bases lining up with TRBD1. Germline-derived CDR1 and CDR2 are SGHKS and YYEKEE (reference sequence). The V gene end was trimmed by 3 bases and the J gene end by 1 base; junction bases not matched to a gene: 4. CDR3 length: 14 amino acids. The DNA of the CDR3 is TGTGCCAGCAGCTCTACAGGGGCTTCCTACGAGCAGTACTTC. Residues: CASSSTGASYEQYF.

The gene calls are TRBV2 and TRBJ1-5; D is unclear. CDR3 length: 14 residues. Looked up from germline, CDR1 is SNHLY and CDR2 is FYNNEI. V shed 4 bases and J shed 8 bases, with 15 bases lying between them. DNA of the CDR3: TGTGCCAGCAGTGGGGAGCTGCCCATCAAGCCCCAGCATTTT. Translating gives CASSGELPIKPQHF. Looking up the rest from reference TRBV2 and TRBJ1-5 gives the full variable domain: EPEVTQTPSHQVTQMGQEVILRCVPISNHLYFYWYRQILGQKVEFLVSFYNNEISEKSEIFDDQFSVERPDGSNFTLKIRSTKLEDSAMYFCASSGELPIKPQHFGDGTRLSIL.

The chain recombines TRBV3-1 (or the pseudogene TRBV3-2) with TRBJ2-5, with TRBD2 matching 10 bases. CDR3 length: 16 residues. V was pared by 1 base and J by 4 bases, with 6 bases of the junction left unmatched. The germline gives CDR1 LGHDT, CDR2 YNNKEL (reference sequence). CDR3 sequence (DNA): TGTGCCAGCAGCCAAGCCCGAAGCGGGGGGGGAGAGACCCAGTACTTC. Protein product: CASSQARSGGGETQYF.

Only a few counts were recorded for this clone. V and J are TRBV7-9 and TRBJ1-3, with a possible D match to TRBD1 (5 bases). Trimming cost V 2 bases and J 2 bases, with 7 bases left between them. CDR3 size: 14 residues. CDR1 is SEHNR and CDR2 is FQNEAQ in the germline V gene (reference sequence). This CDR3 reads CASSLLGAGNTIYF. CDR3 sequence (DNA): TGTGCCAGCAGCTTATTAGGGGCTGGAAACACCATATATTTT.

The chain links TRBV5-4 to TRBJ1-1; D unclear. V lost 3 bases, J lost 1 base, and 13 bases lay in between. Per germline, CDR1 SGHNT and CDR2 YYREEE (reference sequence). This CDR3 spans 15 amino acids. CDR3 region: CASSSLERGNTEAFF. In nucleotides, the CDR3 is TGTGCCAGCAGCTCCCTAGAACGGGGGAACACTGAAGCTTTCTTT.

This chain joins TRBV6-5 and TRBJ1-1; a weak D match, TRBD1 (5 bases). V lost 6 bases and J lost 8, with 13 bases in between. The CDR3 runs 12 residues. Germline CDR1 reads MNHEY; CDR2 reads SVGAGI. The CDR3 protein is CASSRGRGEAFF. Here the CDR3 DNA reads TGTGCCAGCAGCCGCGGAAGGGGAGAAGCTTTCTTT.